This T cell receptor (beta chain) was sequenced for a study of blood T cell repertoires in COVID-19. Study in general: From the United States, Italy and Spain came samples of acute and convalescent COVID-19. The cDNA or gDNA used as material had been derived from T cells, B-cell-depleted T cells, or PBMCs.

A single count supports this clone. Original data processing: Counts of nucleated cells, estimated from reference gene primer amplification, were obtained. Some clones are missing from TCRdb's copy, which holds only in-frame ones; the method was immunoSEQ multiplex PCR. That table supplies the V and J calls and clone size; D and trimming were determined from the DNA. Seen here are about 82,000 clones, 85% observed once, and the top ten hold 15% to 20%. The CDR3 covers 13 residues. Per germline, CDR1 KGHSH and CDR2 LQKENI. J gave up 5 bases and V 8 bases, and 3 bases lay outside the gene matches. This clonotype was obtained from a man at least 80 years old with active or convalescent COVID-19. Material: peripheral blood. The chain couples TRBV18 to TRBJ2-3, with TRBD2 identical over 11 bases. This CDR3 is CASAGLAGDTQYF. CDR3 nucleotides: TGTGCCAGCGCTGGACTAGCGGGAGATACGCAGTATTTT.